The clone carrying this T cell receptor beta chain appeared a few times. Antigen unknown. The Oncomine TCR Beta short-read assay was applied to DNA of cultured CD4+ T cells. TCRdb called the PCR reads again in MiXCR, with one record for every CDR3 protein. The sample includes 20,000 or so distinct CDR3 sequences, approximately 26% of them seen just once. This specimen belongs to a study of vaccination and CD4 T cells after COVID-19. Study details: Post-diagnosis, post-COVID samples were collected after a median around 97 days, ranging 35 to 161. Overlapping spike peptides served as the stimulus for the cells. These peptides came from SARS-CoV-2 and from the common cold coronaviruses HCoV-NL63, HCoV-OC43 and HCoV-229E.

Treatment reported: approximately nine-day PBMC culture with coronavirus spike peptide pools or control peptides (ViraFEST assay). Material for sequencing was cultured CD4+ T cells from blood. This clonotype was obtained from a human donor with COVID-19.

Written as DNA, the CDR3 is TGTGCCAGCAGTGAATTAGGCGCAGCCCCCAGAGCCCAGTACTTC. Encoded protein: CASSELGAAPRAQYF. The chain uses TRBV25-1 and TRBJ2-5; no reliable D call. With 1 base removed from V and 9 bases from J, the gap between germline ends came to 18 bases. The germline CDR1 and CDR2 sequences are MGHDK and SYGVNS. This CDR3 spans 15 amino acids. Combining the CDR3 with reference TRBV25-1 and TRBJ2-5 gives the whole variable domain EADIYQTPRYLVIGTGKKITLECSQTMGHDKMYWYQQDPGMELHLIHYSYGVNSTEKGDLSSESTVSRIRTEHFPLTLESARPSHTSQYLCASSELGAAPRAQYFGPGTRLLVL.